The 20 T cell receptor beta chains below come from one sample, sequenced in a study of T cells in Graves' hyperthyroidism and ophthalmopathy. The investigators amplified TCR beta CDR3 regions from RNA transcripts. Carried out on the TCR CDR3, a first-round RT-PCR used the HTBI primer set. TCRdb reprocessed the multiplex PCR reads via MiXCR and lists one record per CDR3 protein. The sample comprises roughly 640,000 distinct CDR3 sequences, roughly a sixth of which are singletons, and roughly 3.4% rests with the top ten. Sequencing was carried out using blood. The receptors shown here come from a woman aged 40 to 50 with Graves' ophthalmopathy.

This clonotype was observed many times. V and J are TRBV3-1 and TRBJ1-5; D may be TRBD1 (5 bases). Germline V gene sequence: CDR1 LGHDT, CDR2 YNNKEL (reference sequence). CDR3 size: 14 residues. V lost 0 bases to trimming and J lost 4 bases, with 7 bases between them. The CDR3 loop reads CASSQDQGNQPQHF. In DNA, the CDR3 is TGTGCCAGCAGCCAAGACCAGGGTAATCAGCCCCAGCATTTT.

This clonotype has a handful of counts. The V and J genes are TRBV6-1 and TRBJ2-7, with D perhaps given as TRBD1 or TRBD2 (5 bases each). Looked up from germline, CDR1 is MNHNS and CDR2 is SASEGT. V lost 5 bases to trimming and J lost 2 bases, with 13 bases between them. The CDR3 spans 14 residues. The CDR3 reads CASSYGAQAYEQYF. As DNA, the CDR3 is TGTGCCAGCAGTTACGGGGCCCAAGCCTACGAGCAGTACTTC.

The sample holds many counts of this clonotype. V is TRBV2 and J is TRBJ2-3; 9 nucleotides agree with TRBD1. Germline lookup yields CDR1 SNHLY and CDR2 FYNNEI. This CDR3 comprises 15 residues. The V segment lost 9 bases and the J segment 2 bases; nucleotides outside the gene matches: 9. DNA for the CDR3: TGTGCCAGTAGACTACAGGGGGCGCCCACAGATACGCAGTATTTT. Amino acid sequence: CASRLQGAPTDTQYF.

This clonotype was observed at least ten times. This chain links TRBV2 with TRBJ1-5, with D possibly matching TRBD1 (5 bases). Germline CDR1 is SNHLY and CDR2 is FYNNEI. Trimming pared 6 bases from V and 2 bases from J, leaving 26 bases between. CDR3 size: 19 residues. The CDR3 here is CASSANSDRGITRNQPQHF. The CDR3 DNA reads as TGTGCCAGCAGCGCAAATTCTGATAGGGGAATTACGCGCAATCAGCCCCAGCATTTT.

This clonotype was detected many times. The chain couples TRBV6-1 to TRBJ2-7; 7 bases line up with TRBD1. The CDR3 runs 14 residues. Germline V gene data show CDR1 as MNHNS and CDR2 as SASEGT. V trimming: 5 bases; J trimming: 2 bases; junction bases outside the gene matches: 6. CDR3: CASSWTGPPYEQYF. Written as DNA, the CDR3 is TGTGCCAGCAGTTGGACAGGCCCACCCTACGAGCAGTACTTC.

This clonotype has only a few counts. The chain links TRBV28 to TRBJ1-6; TRBD1 might be the D (6 bases). The CDR3 is 18 amino acids. Germline assignment: CDR1 MDHEN and CDR2 SYDVKM. V dropped 8 bases and J dropped 0 bases, with 20 bases sitting between them. This CDR3 is CASSPGSQGSSYNSPLHF. As DNA, the CDR3 is TGTGCCAGCTCACCTGGTTCACAGGGCAGCTCCTATAATTCACCCCTCCACTTT. Combining the CDR3 with reference TRBV28 and TRBJ1-6 gives the whole variable domain DVKVTQSSRYLVKRTGEKVFLECVQDMDHENMFWYRQDPGLGLRLIYFSYDVKMKEKGDIPEGYSVSREKKERFSLILESASTNQTSMYLCASSPGSQGSSYNSPLHFGNGTRLTVT.

In its sample, this clonotype was seen many times. The chain carries TRBV20-1 and TRBJ2-1, with D maybe TRBD2 (6 bases). Trimming stripped 3 bases from V and 7 bases from J, with 16 bases between. The CDR3 loop spans 14 amino acids. Germline CDR1 reads DFQATT; CDR2 reads SNEGSKA (reference sequence). The CDR3 nucleotides are TGCAGTGCTAGCTCGTTAACTAGCTCGAATGAGCAGTTCTTC. It yields the protein CSASSLTSSNEQFF.

This clonotype was observed a few times. The rearrangement uses TRBV9 and TRBJ2-6; D possibly corresponds to TRBD1 (5 bases). V lost 3 bases to trimming and J lost 0 bases, with 13 bases between them. Germline values: CDR1 SGDLS, CDR2 YYNGEE. The CDR3 covers 17 residues. Written as DNA, the CDR3 is TGTGCCAGCAGCGAAGGGGCTCGGTACTCTGGGGCCAACGTCCTGACTTTC. Its protein is CASSEGARYSGANVLTF. The full variable domain, in which reference TRBV9 and TRBJ2-6 provide the parts outside the CDR3, is DSGVTQTPKHLITATGQRVTLRCSPRSGDLSVYWYQQSLDQGLQFLIQYYNGEERAKGNILERFSAQQFPDLHSELNLSSLELGDSALYFCASSEGARYSGANVLTFGAGSRLTVL.

Points on this clonotype: A much larger clone differs from this one at a single base, so this may be a read error. This chain links TRBV30 with TRBJ2-7, with TRBD2 identical over 7 bases. The CDR3 runs to 14 residues. With V trimmed by 0 bases and J by 3 bases, 5 bases remained unmatched. Germline-derived CDR1 and CDR2 are GTSNPN and SVGIG (reference sequence). The CDR3 loop reads CAWSVRGESYEQYF. For the CDR3, the DNA is TGTGCCTGGAGTGTACGGGGGGAGAGCTACGAGCAGTACTTC. The full variable domain, in which reference TRBV30 and TRBJ2-7 provide the parts outside the CDR3, is SQTIHQWPATLVQPVGSPLSLECTVEGTSNPNLYWYRQAAGRGLQLLFYSVGIGQISSEVPQNLSASRPQDRQFILSSKKLLLSDSGFYLCAWSVRGESYEQYFGPGTRLTVT.

This clonotype was counted ten times or more. The chain joins TRBV30 to TRBJ1-5; D remains ambiguous. V lost 5 bases and J lost 0, with 11 bases in between. CDR3 length: 14 amino acids. Germline V gene data show CDR1 as GTSNPN and CDR2 as SVGIG (reference sequence). CDR3 DNA sequence: TGTGCCTGGTCTGGACTACATAGCAATCAGCCCCAGCATTTT. It translates to CAWSGLHSNQPQHF.

This clonotype has ten or more counts. The V and J genes are TRBV12-3 or TRBV12-4 and TRBJ2-6; D remains unclear. CDR3 size: 14 residues. Trimming cost V 2 bases and J 2 bases, with 4 bases left between them. CDR3 amino acids: CASSLTAGANVLTF. The CDR3, as DNA: TGTGCCAGCAGTTTAACTGCTGGGGCCAACGTCCTGACTTTC.

The rearrangement uses TRBV9 and TRBJ2-3; the D is unclear. The germline gives CDR1 SGDLS, CDR2 YYNGEE. The CDR3 runs 15 residues. Trimming took 0 bases from V and 2 from J, leaving 10 bases between them. CDR3 in amino acids: CASSVGPLVTDTQYF. The CDR3 DNA reads as TGTGCCAGCAGCGTAGGGCCTCTAGTCACAGATACGCAGTATTTT. Complete variable domain (other parts from reference TRBV9 and TRBJ2-3): DSGVTQTPKHLITATGQRVTLRCSPRSGDLSVYWYQQSLDQGLQFLIQYYNGEERAKGNILERFSAQQFPDLHSELNLSSLELGDSALYFCASSVGPLVTDTQYFGPGTRLTVL.

The genes are TRBV3-1 and TRBJ2-4, with D uncertain. Looked up from germline, CDR1 is LGHDT and CDR2 is YNNKEL (reference sequence). V lost 2 bases and J lost 0, with 5 bases in between. The CDR3 runs 14 residues. CDR3 nucleotide sequence: TGTGCCAGCAGCCAACAAATAGCCAAAAACATTCAGTACTTC. Encoded protein: CASSQQIAKNIQYF.

This clonotype was seen a handful of times. The chain links TRBV19 to TRBJ1-5, with a tentative D call TRBD1 (5 bases). The CDR3 covers 18 residues. CDR1 is LNHDA and CDR2 is SQIVND in the germline V gene (reference sequence). The V and J ends lost 3 bases and 4 bases respectively, with 22 bases between them. The DNA of the CDR3 is TGTGCCAGTAGTATTGGGGCCCCCGGGGTAGTGAGGAATCAGCCCCAGCATTTT. This codes for CASSIGAPGVVRNQPQHF.

Of note for this clonotype: A junction end diverges from the germline sequence, so it may reflect a read error. The V and J genes are TRBV18 and TRBJ2-7; 7 nucleotides line up with TRBD1. The CDR3 runs to 15 residues. CDR1 KGHSH and CDR2 LQKENI come from the germline V gene. CDR3 DNA sequence: TGTGCCAGCTCAAGTACAGGGGCTAGCTCCTACGAGCGGTACTTC. Translating gives CASSSTGASSYERYF.

At least ten counts were recorded for this clonotype. The chain couples TRBV12-3 or TRBV12-4 to TRBJ1-5; unclear D gene. Trimming took 0 bases from V and 5 from J, leaving 5 bases between them. This CDR3 comprises 13 residues. CDR3 bases: TGTGCCAGCAGTTTAGCGAGCCATCAGCCCCAGCATTTT. This translates into CASSLASHQPQHF.

This clonotype was counted only a few times. The V call is TRBV19, the J call TRBJ1-1; the D gene is possibly TRBD1 (6 bases). This CDR3 spans 18 amino acids. The germline gives CDR1 LNHDA, CDR2 SQIVND (reference sequence). Trimming stripped 3 bases from V and 3 bases from J, with 23 bases between. The CDR3 sequence is CASSIWTVYRKSDTEAFF. CDR3 nucleotide sequence: TGTGCCAGTAGTATCTGGACAGTTTATAGGAAGTCGGACACTGAAGCTTTCTTT.

A note on this clonotype: A single base separates this from a much larger clone, so it may be a read error. This sequence joins TRBV5-1 and TRBJ1-2, with TRBD1 as a possible D gene (5 bases). V lost 0 bases to trimming and J lost 10 bases, with 16 bases between them. The CDR3 length is 14 residues. Germline V gene data show CDR1 as SGHRS and CDR2 as YFSETQ. The CDR3 is CASSLGDSVSVYTF. CDR3 coding DNA: TGCGCCAGCAGCTTGGGAGACAGCGTGAGCGTCTACACCTTC. The complete variable domain, with remaining parts taken from reference TRBV5-1 and TRBJ1-2, reads KAGVTQTPRYLIKTRGQQVTLSCSPISGHRSVSWYQQTPGQGLQFLFEYFSETQRNKGNFPGRFSGRQFSNSRSEMNVSTLELGDSALYLCASSLGDSVSVYTFGSGTRLTVV.

CDR3 in amino acids: CASSPGTNTQYF. The CDR3 coding sequence is TGTGCCAGCAGCCCCGGGACAAATACGCAGTATTTT. The gene calls are TRBV5-5 and TRBJ2-3; possible D gene TRBD1, 6 bases. This CDR3 region has 12 residues. V was clipped by 4 bases and J by 7 bases, with 10 bases between them. Germline lookup yields CDR1 SGHKS and CDR2 YYEKEE (reference sequence). Variable domain in full (rest from reference TRBV5-5 and TRBJ2-3): DAGVTQSPTHLIKTRGQQVTLRCSPISGHKSVSWYQQVLGQGPQFIFQYYEKEERGRGNFPDRFSARQFPNYSSELNVNALLLGDSALYLCASSPGTNTQYFGPGTRLTVL.

There are many counts of this clonotype. The chain employs TRBV6-1 and TRBJ2-1, with 9 bases fitting TRBD2. The CDR3 runs 16 residues. Germline-derived CDR1 and CDR2 are MNHNS and SASEGT. J gave up 12 bases and V 5 bases, and 17 bases lay outside the gene matches. Here the CDR3 reads CASSPRSGSPFQGQFF. DNA of the CDR3: TGTGCCAGCAGTCCCCGTAGCGGGAGCCCCTTCCAGGGGCAGTTCTTC.